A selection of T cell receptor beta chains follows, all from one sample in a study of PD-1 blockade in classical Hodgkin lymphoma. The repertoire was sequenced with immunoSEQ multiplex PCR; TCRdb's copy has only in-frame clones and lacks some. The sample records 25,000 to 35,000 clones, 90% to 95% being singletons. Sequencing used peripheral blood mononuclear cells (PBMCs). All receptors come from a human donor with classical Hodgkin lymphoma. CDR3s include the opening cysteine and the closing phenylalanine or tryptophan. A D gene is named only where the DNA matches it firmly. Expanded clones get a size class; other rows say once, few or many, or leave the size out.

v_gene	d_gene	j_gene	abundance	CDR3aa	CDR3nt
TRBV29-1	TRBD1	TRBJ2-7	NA	CSVEVGDRAYEQYF	TGCAGCGTTGAAGTCGGGGACAGGGCCTACGAGCAGTACTTC
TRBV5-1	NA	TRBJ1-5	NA	CASSPAGYNNQPQHF	TGCGCCAGCAGCCCCGCAGGGTACAATAATCAGCCCCAGCATTTT
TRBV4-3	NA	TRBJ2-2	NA	CASSQYGDTGELFF	TGCGCCAGCAGCCAATACGGAGACACCGGGGAGCTGTTTTTT
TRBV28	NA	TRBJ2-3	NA	CASRLTIPRPLFRGTQYF	TGTGCCAGCCGACTGACCATCCCACGGCCCCTTTTTCGGGGTACGCAGTATTTT
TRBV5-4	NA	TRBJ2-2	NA	CASSLDPLPNGELFF	TGTGCCAGCAGCTTGGATCCCCTCCCAAACGGGGAGCTGTTTTTT
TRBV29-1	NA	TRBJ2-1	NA	CSVVGGGVSSSYNEQFF	TGCAGCGTTGTGGGTGGAGGGGTTTCGAGCTCCTACAATGAGCAGTTCTTC
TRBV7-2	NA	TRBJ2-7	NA	CASSLVDSYEQYF	TGTGCCAGCAGCTTAGTGGACTCCTACGAGCAGTACTTC
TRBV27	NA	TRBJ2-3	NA	CASSLTSRNTDTQYF	TGTGCCAGCAGTTTAACCTCTAGGAACACAGATACGCAGTATTTT
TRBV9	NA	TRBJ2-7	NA	CASSEGPYGDFEQYF	TGTGCCAGCAGCGAGGGGCCTTACGGGGATTTTGAGCAGTACTTC
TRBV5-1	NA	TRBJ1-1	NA	CASSHDSLRTEAFF	TGCGCCAGCAGCCACGACTCCCTGAGGACTGAAGCTTTCTTT
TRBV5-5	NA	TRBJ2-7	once	CASSLDGSSYEQYF	TGTGCCAGCAGCTTGGACGGCAGTTCCTACGAGCAGTACTTC
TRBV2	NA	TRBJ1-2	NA	CAGSEEVGAYGYTF	TGTGCCGGCAGTGAAGAGGTAGGGGCGTATGGCTACACCTTC
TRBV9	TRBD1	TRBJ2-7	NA	CASSVGGQGAYEQYF	TGTGCCAGCAGCGTAGGGGGACAGGGGGCCTACGAGCAGTACTTC
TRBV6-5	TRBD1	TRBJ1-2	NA	CASKQGANVYGYTF	TGTGCCAGCAAACAGGGGGCTAACGTATATGGCTACACCTTC
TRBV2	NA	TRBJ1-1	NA	CASKGGRLNTEAFF	TGTGCCAGCAAAGGTGGCAGGCTGAACACTGAAGCTTTCTTT
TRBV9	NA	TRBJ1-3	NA	CASSVLSNSGNTIYF	TGTGCCAGCAGCGTATTGTCCAACTCTGGAAACACCATATATTTT
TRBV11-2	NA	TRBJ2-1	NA	CASSPLGQGGPNEQFF	TGTGCCAGCAGCCCCTTGGGGCAGGGAGGCCCGAATGAGCAGTTCTTC
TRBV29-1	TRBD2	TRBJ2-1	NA	CSVENSGGALYNEQFF	TGCAGCGTTGAAAATTCGGGAGGGGCTCTCTACAATGAGCAGTTCTTC
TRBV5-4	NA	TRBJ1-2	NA	CASSLGGTYGYTF	TGTGCCAGCAGCTTGGGGGGTACCTATGGCTACACCTTC
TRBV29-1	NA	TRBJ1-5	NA	CSVSTFPGNQPQHF	TGCAGCGTTTCGACATTCCCGGGCAATCAGCCCCAGCATTTT
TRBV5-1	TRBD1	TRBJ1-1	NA	CASSSTGVDTEAFF	TGCGCCAGCAGCTCTACAGGGGTTGACACTGAAGCTTTCTTT
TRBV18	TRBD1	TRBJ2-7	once	CASSRQGALYEQYF	TGTGCCAGCTCTCGACAGGGGGCCCTCTACGAGCAGTACTTC
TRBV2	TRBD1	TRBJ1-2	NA	CASSASGTDYGYTF	TGTGCCAGCAGTGCCTCCGGGACAGACTATGGCTACACCTTC
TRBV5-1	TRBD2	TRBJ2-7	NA	CASSFDIGLAGYEQYF	TGCGCCAGCAGCTTCGACATAGGACTAGCGGGCTACGAGCAGTACTTC
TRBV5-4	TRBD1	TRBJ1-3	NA	CASSLQQGTSPLAGNTIYF	TGTGCCAGCAGCTTACAACAGGGGACATCACCCCTAGCCGGAAACACCATATATTTT
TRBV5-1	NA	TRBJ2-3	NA	CASSLDSSTDTQYF	TGCGCCAGCAGCTTGGACTCGAGCACAGATACGCAGTATTTT
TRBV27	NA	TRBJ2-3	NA	CASSHRQSTDTQYF	TGTGCCAGCAGCCATCGACAGAGCACAGATACGCAGTATTTT
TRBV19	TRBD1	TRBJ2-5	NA	CASSPGQGRVKTQYF	TGTGCCAGTAGCCCGGGACAGGGCCGTGTGAAGACCCAGTACTTC
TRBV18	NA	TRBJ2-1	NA	CASSTLQVGDPYNEQFF	TGTGCCAGCTCAACCTTACAAGTGGGGGACCCCTACAATGAGCAGTTCTTC
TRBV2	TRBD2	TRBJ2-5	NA	CASKEREDWETQYF	TGTGCCAGCAAAGAGCGGGAGGATTGGGAGACCCAGTACTTC
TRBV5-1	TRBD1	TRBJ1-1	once	CASKPGGGNTEAFF	TGCGCCAGCAAGCCAGGGGGTGGGAACACTGAAGCTTTCTTT
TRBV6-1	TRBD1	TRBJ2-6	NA	CARGTGGSGANVLTF	TGTGCCCGTGGGACAGGGGGCTCTGGGGCCAACGTCCTGACTTTC
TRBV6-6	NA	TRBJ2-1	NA	CASSYSGGTYNEQFF	TGTGCCAGCAGTTACTCGGGCGGGACCTACAATGAGCAGTTCTTC
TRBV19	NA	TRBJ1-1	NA	CASSIFGTEAFF	TGTGCCAGTAGTATCTTCGGGACAGAAGCTTTCTTT
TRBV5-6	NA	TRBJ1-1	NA	CASSRSVEVTEAFF	TGTGCCAGCAGCCGTTCCGTCGAGGTCACTGAAGCTTTCTTT
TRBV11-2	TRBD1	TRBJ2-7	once	CASSFSAGQVLSEQYF	TGTGCCAGCAGCTTTTCTGCGGGACAGGTCCTCTCCGAGCAGTACTTC
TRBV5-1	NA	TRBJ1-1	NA	CASSWGSGLRGTEAFF	TGCGCCAGCAGTTGGGGCTCAGGCCTTCGGGGCACTGAAGCTTTCTTT
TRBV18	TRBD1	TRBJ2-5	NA	CASSPQTGWGETQYF	TGTGCCAGCTCACCACAGACAGGGTGGGGAGAGACCCAGTACTTC
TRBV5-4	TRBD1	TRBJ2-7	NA	CASSLDGTGGYEQYF	TGTGCCAGCAGCTTGGACGGGACAGGAGGGTACGAGCAGTACTTC
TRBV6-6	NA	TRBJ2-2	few	CASSYRETTGELFF	TGTGCCAGCAGTTACAGGGAAACAACCGGGGAGCTGTTTTTT
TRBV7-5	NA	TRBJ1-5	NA	CVRSSDWDSCNQPQHF	TGTGTCAGAAGCTCAGACTGGGACAGCTGCAATCAGCCCCAGCATTTT
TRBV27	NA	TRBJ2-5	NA	CASRQGAGFRETQYF	TGTGCCAGCAGACAGGGAGCGGGGTTCCGGGAGACCCAGTACTTC
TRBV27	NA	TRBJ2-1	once	CASRKRLDEQFF	TGTGCCAGCAGGAAAAGGTTGGATGAGCAGTTCTTC
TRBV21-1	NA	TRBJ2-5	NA	CASSKAVIAGGRETQYF	TGTGCCAGCAGCAAAGCGGTTATTGCAGGCGGGAGAGAGACCCAGTACTTC
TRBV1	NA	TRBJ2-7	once	CTSSQEPKGLAGSYEQYF	TGCACCAGCAGCCAAGAACCCAAGGGACTAGCGGGAAGTTACGAGCAGTACTTC
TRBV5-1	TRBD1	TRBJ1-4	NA	CASSLGTGNEKLFF	TGCGCCAGCAGCTTGGGGACAGGGAATGAAAAACTGTTTTTT